This T cell receptor (beta chain) was observed in a study of CD8 T cells in ankylosing spondylitis. Study-level results: Certain motif variants had earlier been reported in reactive arthritis synovial fluid and blood. Clones that were linked to disease were CD8+ and were relatively rare in peripheral blood. Within matched ankylosing spondylitis synovial fluid, disease-linked clones were reportedly significantly enriched.

V was clipped by 0 bases and J by 6 bases, with 12 bases between them. Germline V gene data show CDR1 as MNHEY and CDR2 as SVGAGI. The CDR3 extends over 14 amino acids. MiXCR, applied by TCRdb to the 5' RACE reads, yields one record per CDR3 protein. The data show tens of thousands of distinct CDR3 sequences, 10% seen once. This clonotype was recorded many times. Its matching antigen is unknown. The receptor's source is a male donor with ankylosing spondylitis or in good health (not recorded which). The rearrangement joins TRBV6-5 to TRBJ2-7; either TRBD1 or TRBD2 may fit D (5 bases each). Sequenced: blood, either unsorted or a sorted T cell fraction (not recorded which). CDR3 residues: CASSYSWGSGEQYF. CDR3 DNA: TGTGCCAGCAGTTACTCGTGGGGGAGTGGCGAGCAGTACTTC.